These T cell receptor beta chains were read from a single sample in a study of long-term antiretroviral therapy in people with HIV. This table comes from immunoSEQ multiplex PCR, and its TCRdb copy is limited to in-frame clones, with some not included. Of 20,000 to 30,000 clones in the sample, 70% to 85% were seen once. The material was unsorted PBMCs, obtained 1.2 years after starting antiretroviral therapy. The receptors stem from a woman aged 40-49 years with HIV. Both conserved end residues are part of each CDR3. Each record gives: V gene, CDR3 protein.

>TRBV5-1
CASSAQGGETQYF
>TRBV28
CASSLEGLKTEKLFF
>TRBV21-1
CASSKLSPGGDLSYEQYF
>TRBV28
CASSLNFGEQYF
>TRBV11-2
CASSLGQNYEQYF
>TRBV16
CASSLRSGVNTIYF
>TRBV5-4
CASSITPDTQYF
>TRBV10-3
CAISESTRGGPGETQYF
>TRBV9
CASSATGGVQPQHF
>TRBV27
CASSPTLVGTEAFF
>TRBV11-2
CASSKEWVLGETQYF
>TRBV6-5
CASSSGGRWFF
>TRBV4-1
CASSQPGQNYGYTF
>TRBV18
CASSQQGVGSYEQYF
>TRBV4-3
CASSQDTRFYTMNTEAFF
>TRBV5-1
CASSLTGVGSYEQYF
>TRBV6-1
CASSVGGTTAYEQYF
>TRBV18
CASSPNAGQGDSPLHF
>TRBV7-9
CASSPRGDSGSPLHF
>TRBV5-1
CASSKEPPGGPAYEQYF
>TRBV19
CASTMVGAGELMNTEAFF
>TRBV29-1
CSVEAVGVGYTF
>TRBV5-1
CASSTGGQRDTQYF
>TRBV19
CASSDPGQGIYEQYF
>TRBV2
CASSETGAAGELFF
>TRBV11-2
CASSLHADRAFF
>TRBV10-3
CAISVDQSNQPQHF
>TRBV2
CASSEEQAYNSPLHF
>TRBV6-6
CASSYDGGRGEQYF
>TRBV19
CASSLNRVPNTGELFF
>TRBV6-5
CASGRGNTEAFF
>TRBV5-1
CASRADSPSYNEQFF